This TCR beta chain was sequenced for a study of T cell responses to AZD1222 COVID-19 vaccine. For this clone: Its antigen remains unknown. Within the sample, other DNA sequences also encode this same CDR3.

Deletions cut 5 bases from V and 1 base from J, with 8 bases between. Per germline, CDR1 MNHEY and CDR2 SVGAGI. The CDR3 contains 13 residues. Study-level findings and limits: Most donors were white British, females outnumbered males, and clonal diversity was possibly underestimated. Repertoire sampling happened only post peak T cell response.

Clones were read by immunoSEQ multiplex PCR, and TCRdb kept only the in-frame ones, dropping some. The sample shows about 130,000 clones, about 92% of them seen only once. The V call is TRBV6-5, the J call TRBJ1-1; D might be TRBD1 (5 bases). The receptor was isolated from an adult in good health. The sequences come from peripheral blood, collected on day 0 of MenACWY control vaccination. In DNA form, the CDR3 reads TGTGCCAGCAGTCGAGGACAGAACACTGAAGCTTTCTTT. It codes for CASSRGQNTEAFF.